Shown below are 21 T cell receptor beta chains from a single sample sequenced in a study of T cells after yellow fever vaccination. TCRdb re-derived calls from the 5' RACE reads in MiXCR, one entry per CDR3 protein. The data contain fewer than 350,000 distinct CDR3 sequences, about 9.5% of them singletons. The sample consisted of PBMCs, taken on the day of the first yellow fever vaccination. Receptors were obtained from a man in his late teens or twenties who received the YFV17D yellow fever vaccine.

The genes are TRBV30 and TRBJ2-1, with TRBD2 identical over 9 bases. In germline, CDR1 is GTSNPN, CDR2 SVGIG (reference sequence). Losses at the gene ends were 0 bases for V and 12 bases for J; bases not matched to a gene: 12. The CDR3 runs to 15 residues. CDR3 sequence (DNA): TGTGCCTGGAGTGTACGTGGCGGGGGGGGGTATAGGCAGTTCTTC. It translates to CAWSVRGGGGYRQFF. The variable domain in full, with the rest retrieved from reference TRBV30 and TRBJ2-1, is SQTIHQWPATLVQPVGSPLSLECTVEGTSNPNLYWYRQAAGRGLQLLFYSVGIGQISSEVPQNLSASRPQDRQFILSSKKLLLSDSGFYLCAWSVRGGGGYRQFFGPGTRLTVL.

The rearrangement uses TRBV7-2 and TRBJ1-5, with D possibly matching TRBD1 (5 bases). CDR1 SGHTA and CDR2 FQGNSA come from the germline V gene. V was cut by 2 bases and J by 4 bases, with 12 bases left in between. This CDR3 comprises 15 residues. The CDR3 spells CASSLLGGANQPQHF. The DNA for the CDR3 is TGTGCCAGCAGCTTACTGGGGGGAGCTAATCAGCCCCAGCATTTT.

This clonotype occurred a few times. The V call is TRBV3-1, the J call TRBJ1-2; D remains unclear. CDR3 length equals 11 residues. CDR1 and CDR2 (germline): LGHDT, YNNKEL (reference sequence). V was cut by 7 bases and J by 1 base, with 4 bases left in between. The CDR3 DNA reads TGTGCCAGCAATGATAACTATGGCTACACCTTC. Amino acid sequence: CASNDNYGYTF.

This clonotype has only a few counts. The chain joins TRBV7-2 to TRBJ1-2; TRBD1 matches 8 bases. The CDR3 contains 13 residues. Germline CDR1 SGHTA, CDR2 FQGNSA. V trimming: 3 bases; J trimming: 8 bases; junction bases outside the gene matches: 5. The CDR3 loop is CASSFRGLGGYTF. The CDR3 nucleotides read TGTGCCAGCAGCTTCAGGGGGCTCGGGGGCTACACCTTC. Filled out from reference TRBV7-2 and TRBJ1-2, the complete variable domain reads GAGVSQSPSNKVTEKGKDVELRCDPISGHTALYWYRQSLGQGLEFLIYFQGNSAPDKSGLPSDRFSAERTGGSVSTLTIQRTQQEDSAVYLCASSFRGLGGYTFGSGTRLTVV.

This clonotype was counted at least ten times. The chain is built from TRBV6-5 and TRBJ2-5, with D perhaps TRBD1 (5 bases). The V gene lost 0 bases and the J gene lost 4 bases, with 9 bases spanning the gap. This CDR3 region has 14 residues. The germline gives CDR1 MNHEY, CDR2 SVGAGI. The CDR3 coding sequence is TGTGCCAGCAGTTACTCGAGACAGCTAGAGACCCAGTACTTC. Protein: CASSYSRQLETQYF.

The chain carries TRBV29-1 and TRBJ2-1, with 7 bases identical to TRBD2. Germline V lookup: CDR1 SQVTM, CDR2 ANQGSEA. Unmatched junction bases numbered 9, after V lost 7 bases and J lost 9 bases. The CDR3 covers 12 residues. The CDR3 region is CSGTGLSVEQFF. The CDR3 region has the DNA TGCAGCGGTACGGGACTATCAGTTGAGCAGTTCTTC.

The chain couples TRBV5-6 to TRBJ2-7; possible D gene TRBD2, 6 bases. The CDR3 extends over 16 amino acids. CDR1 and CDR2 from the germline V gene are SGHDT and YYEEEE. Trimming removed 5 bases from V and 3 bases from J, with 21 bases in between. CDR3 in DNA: TGTGCCAGCAGAATAACGGGAGCGGCTCCAGGCTACGAGCAGTACTTC. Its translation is CASRITGAAPGYEQYF.

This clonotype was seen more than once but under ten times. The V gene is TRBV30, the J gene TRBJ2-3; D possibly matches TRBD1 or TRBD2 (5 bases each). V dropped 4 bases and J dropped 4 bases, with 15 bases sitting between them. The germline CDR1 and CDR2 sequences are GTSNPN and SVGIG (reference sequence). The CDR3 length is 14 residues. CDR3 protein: CAWKRGPGSDTQYF. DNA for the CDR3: TGTGCCTGGAAGAGGGGACCGGGGTCAGATACGCAGTATTTT.

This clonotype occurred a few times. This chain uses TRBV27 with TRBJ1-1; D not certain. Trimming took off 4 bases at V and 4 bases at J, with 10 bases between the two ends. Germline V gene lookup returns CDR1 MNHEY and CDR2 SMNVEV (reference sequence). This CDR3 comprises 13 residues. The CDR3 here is CASSSRKGTEAFF. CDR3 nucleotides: TGTGCCAGCAGTTCCCGTAAGGGCACTGAAGCTTTCTTT.

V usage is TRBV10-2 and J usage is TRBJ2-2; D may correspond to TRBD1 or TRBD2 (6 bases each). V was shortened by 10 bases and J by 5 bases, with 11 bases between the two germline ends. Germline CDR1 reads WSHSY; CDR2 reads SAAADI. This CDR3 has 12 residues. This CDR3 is CATRGGTGELFF. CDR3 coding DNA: TGCGCCACCAGAGGGGGGACCGGGGAGCTGTTTTTT.

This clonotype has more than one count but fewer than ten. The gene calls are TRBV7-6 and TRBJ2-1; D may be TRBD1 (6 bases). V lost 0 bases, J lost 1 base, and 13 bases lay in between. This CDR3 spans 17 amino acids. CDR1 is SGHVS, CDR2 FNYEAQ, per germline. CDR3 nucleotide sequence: TGTGCCAGCAGCTTAGCGCTAAGGGGGAGATCCTACAATGAGCAGTTCTTC. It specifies CASSLALRGRSYNEQFF.

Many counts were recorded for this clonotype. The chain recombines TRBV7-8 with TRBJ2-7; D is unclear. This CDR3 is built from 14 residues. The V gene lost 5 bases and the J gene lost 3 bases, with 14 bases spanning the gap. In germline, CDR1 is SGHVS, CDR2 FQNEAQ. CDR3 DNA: TGTGCCAGCAGCCCACGCGAAGCTAGCTACGAGCAGTACTTC. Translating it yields CASSPREASYEQYF.

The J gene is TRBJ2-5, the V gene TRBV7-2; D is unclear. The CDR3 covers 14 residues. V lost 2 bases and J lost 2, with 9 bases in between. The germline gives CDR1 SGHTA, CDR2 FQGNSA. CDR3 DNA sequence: TGTGCCAGCAGCTTAAGGCCAGTACAAGAGACCCAGTACTTC. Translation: CASSLRPVQETQYF.

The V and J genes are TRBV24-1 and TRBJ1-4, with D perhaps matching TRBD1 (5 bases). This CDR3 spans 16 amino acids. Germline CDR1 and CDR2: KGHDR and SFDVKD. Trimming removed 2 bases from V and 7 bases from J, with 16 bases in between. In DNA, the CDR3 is TGTGCCACCAGTGATTCGAGGGCGGGGCAATTTGAAAAACTGTTTTTT. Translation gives CATSDSRAGQFEKLFF.

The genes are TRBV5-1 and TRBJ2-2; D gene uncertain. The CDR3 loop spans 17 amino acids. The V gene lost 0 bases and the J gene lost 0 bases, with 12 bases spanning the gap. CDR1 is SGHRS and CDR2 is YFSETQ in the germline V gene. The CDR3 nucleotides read TGCGCCAGCAGCTTGGCTGGCCGTTACCCGAACACCGGGGAGCTGTTTTTT. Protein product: CASSLAGRYPNTGELFF.

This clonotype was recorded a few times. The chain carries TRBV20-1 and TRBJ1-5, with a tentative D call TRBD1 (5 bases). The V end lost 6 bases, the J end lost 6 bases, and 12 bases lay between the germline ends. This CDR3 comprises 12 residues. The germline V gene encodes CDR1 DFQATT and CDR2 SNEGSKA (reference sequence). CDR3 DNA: TGCAGTGCCGGCCGGGACTCTCAGCCCCAGCATTTT. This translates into CSAGRDSQPQHF.

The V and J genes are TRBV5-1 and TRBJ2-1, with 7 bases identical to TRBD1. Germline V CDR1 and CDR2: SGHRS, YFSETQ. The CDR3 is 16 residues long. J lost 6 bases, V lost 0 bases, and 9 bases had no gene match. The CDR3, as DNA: TGCGCCAGCAGCTTGGGGGACAGTAAAAGGTCCAATGAGCAGTTCTTC. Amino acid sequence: CASSLGDSKRSNEQFF.

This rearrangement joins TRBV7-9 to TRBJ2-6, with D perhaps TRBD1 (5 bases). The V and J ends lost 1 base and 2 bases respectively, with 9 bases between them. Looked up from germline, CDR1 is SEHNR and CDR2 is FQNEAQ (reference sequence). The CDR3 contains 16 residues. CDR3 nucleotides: TGTGCCAGCAGCTTAGGAAGGGGCCCTGGGGCCAACGTCCTGACTTTC. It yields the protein CASSLGRGPGANVLTF.

CDR3 sequence (DNA): TGTGCCAGCAGCAAAGAGGACAAGGACCTCTACGAGCAGTACTTC. Protein: CASSKEDKDLYEQYF. The rearrangement uses TRBV6-6 and TRBJ2-7, with D possibly matching TRBD1 (5 bases). Germline values: CDR1 MNHNY, CDR2 SVGAGI (reference sequence). The V and J ends lost 6 bases and 3 bases respectively, with 18 bases between them. The CDR3 runs 15 residues.

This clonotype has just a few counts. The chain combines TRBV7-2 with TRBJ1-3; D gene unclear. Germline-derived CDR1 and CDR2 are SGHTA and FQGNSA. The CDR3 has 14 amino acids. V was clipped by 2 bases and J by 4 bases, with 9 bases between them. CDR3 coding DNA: TGTGCCAGCAGCTTAAGCGGACTCGGAAACACCATATATTTT. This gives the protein CASSLSGLGNTIYF.

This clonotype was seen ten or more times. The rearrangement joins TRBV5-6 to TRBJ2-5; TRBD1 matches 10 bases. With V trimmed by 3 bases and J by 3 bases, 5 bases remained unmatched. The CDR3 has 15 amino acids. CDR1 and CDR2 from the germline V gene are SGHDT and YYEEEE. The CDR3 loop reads CASSSHGQGEETQYF. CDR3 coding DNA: TGTGCCAGCAGCTCCCACGGACAGGGGGAAGAGACCCAGTACTTC.